The next 2 T cell receptor beta chains were all read from a single sample in a study of shared clonotypes between healthy human individuals. Clones were read by immunoSEQ multiplex PCR, and TCRdb kept only the in-frame ones, dropping some. The data hold 2 million to 2.5 million clones, with 85% to 95% observed a single time. Sequencing input: naive CD4+ T cells from PBMCs. Stated subset: CD45RA+ positively selected. The receptors come from a man in his late teens or twenties in good health. Some clones in this sample may be carry-over from other donors' samples.

CDR3 protein: CASRTDTSGRKSDTGELFF. Written as DNA, the CDR3 is TGTGCCAGCAGGACAGATACTAGCGGGAGGAAGTCGGACACCGGGGAGCTGTTTTTT. This chain joins TRBV2 and TRBJ2-2; 12 bases are a match to TRBD2. Germline V CDR1 and CDR2: SNHLY, FYNNEI. The CDR3 sequence is 19 residues long. J was trimmed by 3 bases and V by 6 bases; bases with no gene match: 14.

The chain carries TRBV19 and TRBJ2-3; D tentatively reads TRBD1 or TRBD2 (5 bases each). Trimming removed 6 bases at V and 5 bases at J, with 12 bases between. This CDR3 comprises 13 residues. Germline loops: CDR1 LNHDA, CDR2 SQIVND (reference sequence). CDR3 protein: CASSPGTIDTQYF. The CDR3 nucleotides read TGTGCCAGTAGCCCTGGGACGATAGATACGCAGTATTTT.